This T cell receptor beta chain is from a study of CD8 T cells in ankylosing spondylitis. The CDR3 is 15 residues long. V gave up 6 bases and J gave up 4 bases, with 19 bases separating them. Germline loops: CDR1 SGHRS, CDR2 YFSETQ. This clonotype appeared many times. MiXCR, run by TCRdb on the 5' RACE reads, gives a single entry per CDR3 protein. The sample lists approximately 240,000 distinct CDR3 sequences; over 9.5% were seen once. The sequenced sample consisted of blood, either unsorted or a sorted T cell fraction (not recorded which). The J gene is TRBJ2-5, the V gene TRBV5-1; TRBD1 is a possible D gene (6 bases). This TCR derives from a male donor with ankylosing spondylitis or in good health (not recorded which). CDR3 sequence reads: CASNSQLGALETQYF. In DNA form, the CDR3 reads TGCGCCAGCAACAGCCAACTGGGGGCATTAGAGACCCAGTACTTC.